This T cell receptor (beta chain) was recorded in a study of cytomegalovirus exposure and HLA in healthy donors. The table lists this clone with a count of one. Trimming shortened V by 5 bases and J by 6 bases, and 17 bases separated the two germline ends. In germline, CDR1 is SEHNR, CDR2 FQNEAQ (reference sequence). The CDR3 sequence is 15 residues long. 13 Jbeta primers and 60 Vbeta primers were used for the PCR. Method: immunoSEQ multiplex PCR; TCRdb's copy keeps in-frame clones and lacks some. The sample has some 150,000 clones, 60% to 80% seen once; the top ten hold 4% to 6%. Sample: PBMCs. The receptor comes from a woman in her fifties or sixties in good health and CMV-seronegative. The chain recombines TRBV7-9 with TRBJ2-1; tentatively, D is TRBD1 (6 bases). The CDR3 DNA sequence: TGTGCCAGCAGCCCCCGGGACATCAAGGTCAATGAGCAGTTCTTC. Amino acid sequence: CASSPRDIKVNEQFF.